These T cell receptor beta chains were read from a single sample in a study of CD8 T cells in Susac syndrome. MiXCR was run by TCRdb on the immunoSEQ multiplex PCR reads, yielding one entry per CDR3 protein. Of some 180,000 distinct CDR3 sequences listed, roughly 94% are singletons. Specimen: CD4+ T cells from PBMCs. Receptors were obtained from a human donor with Susac syndrome. Both conserved end residues are part of each CDR3. The D gene is left open where the match is weak.

v_gene	j_gene	d_gene	len	CDR3nt	CDR3aa
TRBV14	TRBJ2-6	-	16	TGTGCCAGCAGCCACCCGGACATTTACGGGGCCAACGTCCTGACTTTC	CASSHPDIYGANVLTF
TRBV7-2	TRBJ2-5	TRBD2	13	TGTGCCAGCCGGATAGCGGGGGAGGAGACCCAGTACTTC	CASRIAGEETQYF
TRBV20-1	TRBJ1-2	-	11	TGCAGTGCCCCACTGGACTATGGCTACACCTTC	CSAPLDYGYTF
TRBV3-1	TRBJ2-1	-	13	TGTGCCAGCAGCCAAGATCCATACAATGAGCAGTTCTTC	CASSQDPYNEQFF
TRBV10-3	TRBJ2-7	-	13	TGTGCCATCACGGACGGACCCTCCTACGAGCAGTACTTC	CAITDGPSYEQYF
TRBV7-2	TRBJ2-7	-	12	TGTGCCAGCAGCTTAGTGGCGGGAGAGCAGTACTTC	CASSLVAGEQYF
TRBV7-9	TRBJ1-1	-	17	TGTGCCAGCAGCTTAGGACAGTGGAGAGGGTTCAACACTGAAGCTTTCTTT	CASSLGQWRGFNTEAFF
TRBV27	TRBJ2-3	-	14	TGTGCCAGCAGTTTAGGCCTCGGCACAGATACGCAGTATTTT	CASSLGLGTDTQYF
TRBV25-1	TRBJ2-1	TRBD2	16	TGTGCCAGCAGTGAGATCGGCGGGAGGACCCACAATGAGCAGTTCTTC	CASSEIGGRTHNEQFF
TRBV9	TRBJ1-2	-	13	TGTGCCAGCAGCGTAGATGACGGCTATGGCTACACCTTC	CASSVDDGYGYTF
TRBV27	TRBJ2-1	TRBD2	16	TGTGCCAGCAGTTCGCTTAGCGGGAGTAGGTACAATGAGCAGTTCTTC	CASSSLSGSRYNEQFF
TRBV20-1	TRBJ2-7	-	12	TGCAGTGCTAGACCGGGGGCGGGCGAGCAGTACTTC	CSARPGAGEQYF
TRBV20-1	TRBJ1-6	TRBD1	13	TGCAGTGCTAGGGTGACAGGGAGTTCACCCCTCCACTTT	CSARVTGSSPLHF
TRBV11-2	TRBJ1-2	TRBD1	16	TGTGCCAGCAGCATTAGTCCGGGACAGCCTTACTATGGCTACACCTTC	CASSISPGQPYYGYTF
TRBV30	TRBJ2-1	-	12	TGTGCCTGGAGTGGCCCCGGAGGTGAGCAGTTCTTC	CAWSGPGGEQFF
TRBV20-1	TRBJ2-6	-	13	TGCAGTGCTAGAGCCCCCGGGGCCAACGTCCTGACTTTC	CSARAPGANVLTF
TRBV19	TRBJ2-7	-	14	TGTGCCAGTAGTATAAGCGGCAGTCCCAACGAGCAGTACTTC	CASSISGSPNEQYF
TRBV7-9	TRBJ1-1	-	10	TGTGCCAGCACCCTGTCGTGCCTTTTCTTT	CASTLSCLFF
TRBV29-1	TRBJ1-1	-	15	TGCAGCGTTGATCCGGCGGGTCGGTGGAACACTGAAGCTTTCTTT	CSVDPAGRWNTEAFF
TRBV11-2	TRBJ2-7	-	13	TGTGCCAGCAGCTTAGATTGGGGGTACGAGCAGTACTTC	CASSLDWGYEQYF
TRBV21-1	TRBJ2-1	-	16	TGTGCCAGCAGCGACCACGGGAAAAACTCCTACAATGAGCAGTTCTTC	CASSDHGKNSYNEQFF
TRBV9	TRBJ2-5	TRBD2	18	TGTGCCAGCAGCGTAGGCACAAGACTAGCGGGGGGGCTCGAGACCCAGTACTTC	CASSVGTRLAGGLETQYF
TRBV6-2/TRBV6-3	TRBJ2-4	TRBD2	17	TGTGCCAGCAGTTACACCGGGACTAGCGGGAGACGGAACATTCAGTACTTC	CASSYTGTSGRRNIQYF
TRBV6-4	TRBJ2-1	-	18	TGTGCCAGCAGTGACAATAAGGGGTCGGGTACCGGCTACAATGAGCAGTTCTTC	CASSDNKGSGTGYNEQFF
TRBV28	TRBJ1-1	-	15	TGTGCCAGCAGTTGGTCCGGGTTGGGTATCACTGAAGCTTTCTTT	CASSWSGLGITEAFF
TRBV29-1	TRBJ2-7	TRBD1	14	TGCAGCGTAACTGGCGGGACAGGGGGCTTCGAGCAGTACTTC	CSVTGGTGGFEQYF
TRBV7-2	TRBJ1-1	-	15	TGTGCCAGCAGCCCGGAAGGGGGGAGGACAGAAGAAGCTTTCTTT	CASSPEGGRTEEAFF